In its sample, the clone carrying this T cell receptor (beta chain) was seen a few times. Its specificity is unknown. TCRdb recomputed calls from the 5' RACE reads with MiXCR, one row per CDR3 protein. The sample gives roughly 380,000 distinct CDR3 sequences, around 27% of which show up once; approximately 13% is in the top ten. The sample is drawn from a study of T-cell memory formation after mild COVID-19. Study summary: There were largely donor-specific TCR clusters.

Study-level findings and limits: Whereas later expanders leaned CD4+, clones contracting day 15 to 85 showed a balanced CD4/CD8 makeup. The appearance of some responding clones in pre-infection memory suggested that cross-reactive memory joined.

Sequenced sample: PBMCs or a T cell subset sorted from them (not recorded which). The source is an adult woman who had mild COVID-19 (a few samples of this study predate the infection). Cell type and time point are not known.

The CDR3: CASREQGSRSTEAFF. In nucleotides, the CDR3 is TGTGCCAGCAGGGAACAGGGCTCAAGGAGTACTGAAGCTTTCTTT. The J gene is TRBJ1-1, the V gene TRBV5-6; maybe TRBD1 (6 bases). The V end lost 5 bases, the J end lost 5 bases, and 19 bases lay between the germline ends. There are 15 residues in the CDR3. In germline, CDR1 is SGHDT, CDR2 YYEEEE. Together with reference TRBV5-6 and TRBJ1-1, the CDR3 gives the full variable domain: DAGVTQSPTHLIKTRGQQVTLRCSPKSGHDTVSWYQQALGQGPQFIFQYYEEEERQRGNFPDRFSGHQFPNYSSELNVNALLLGDSALYLCASREQGSRSTEAFFGQGTRLTVV.